A single sample is the source of the 18 T cell receptor beta chains below, sequenced in a study of blood T cell repertoires in COVID-19. Here immunoSEQ multiplex PCR was the method, and the copy in TCRdb shows in-frame clones only, minus some. This repertoire shows roughly 120,000 clones, about 80% found once; its top ten account for 6.2%. Specimen: peripheral blood. Receptor source: an older man with acute or convalescent COVID-19.

The rearrangement links TRBV7-9 to TRBJ1-6; D not certain. Germline CDR1 is SEHNR and CDR2 is FQNEAQ (reference sequence). Trimming stripped 0 bases from V and 6 bases from J, with 15 bases between. The CDR3 runs to 17 residues. CDR3 in amino acids: CASSLAPRGSFNSPLHF. The CDR3 DNA reads TGTGCCAGCAGCTTAGCGCCCCGGGGTTCGTTTAATTCACCCCTCCACTTT.

This clone was counted many times. The chain employs TRBV7-9 and TRBJ2-7, with 9 bases lining up with TRBD1. The CDR3 is made up of 17 amino acids. CDR1 SEHNR and CDR2 FQNEAQ come from the germline V gene (reference sequence). J was trimmed by 2 bases and V by 5 bases; bases with no gene match: 13. The CDR3 loop is CASSQGAGTGNTYEQYF. As DNA, the CDR3 is TGTGCCAGCAGCCAAGGTGCCGGGACAGGGAACACCTACGAGCAGTACTTC. The full variable domain, rest sourced from reference TRBV7-9 and TRBJ2-7, is DTGVSQNPRHKITKRGQNVTFRCDPISEHNRLYWYRQTLGQGPEFLTYFQNEAQLEKSRLLSDRFSAERPKGSFSTLEIQRTEQGDSAMYLCASSQGAGTGNTYEQYFGPGTRLTVT.

The chain couples TRBV3-1 (or the pseudogene TRBV3-2) to TRBJ1-4; maybe TRBD1 (5 bases). The V end was cut by 6 bases, the J end by 2 bases, with 13 bases between. Looked up from germline, CDR1 is LGHDT and CDR2 is YNNKEL (reference sequence). This CDR3 is built from 15 residues. CDR3 in DNA: TGTGCCAGCAGTTGGTCAGGGAACACTAATGAAAAACTGTTTTTT. Translation gives CASSWSGNTNEKLFF.

This chain joins TRBV7-9 and TRBJ2-3; tentatively, D is TRBD1 (6 bases). The CDR3 extends over 16 amino acids. Trimming took off 5 bases at V and 6 bases at J, with 21 bases between the two ends. Looked up from germline, CDR1 is SEHNR and CDR2 is FQNEAQ (reference sequence). The CDR3 region is CASSPGDTSLGDTQYF. The CDR3 coding sequence is TGTGCCAGCAGCCCCGGGGACACCTCCCTAGGGGATACGCAGTATTTT.

V is TRBV5-1 and J is TRBJ2-5; 10 bases map to TRBD2. V lost 0 bases to trimming and J lost 2 bases; unmatched junction nucleotides: 4. CDR1 and CDR2 (germline): SGHRS, YFSETQ. This CDR3 is 16 amino acids long. The CDR3: CASSLASGGPQETQYF. CDR3 nucleotides: TGCGCCAGCAGCTTGGCTAGCGGGGGCCCTCAAGAGACCCAGTACTTC. Full variable domain (rest looked up from reference TRBV5-1 and TRBJ2-5): KAGVTQTPRYLIKTRGQQVTLSCSPISGHRSVSWYQQTPGQGLQFLFEYFSETQRNKGNFPGRFSGRQFSNSRSEMNVSTLELGDSALYLCASSLASGGPQETQYFGPGTRLLVL.

V usage is TRBV4-2 and J usage is TRBJ1-2; 10 bases line up with TRBD1. This CDR3 is 15 amino acids long. Germline CDR1 and CDR2: LGHNA and YNFKEQ. With V trimmed by 0 bases and J by 8 bases, 6 bases remained unmatched. CDR3 sequence (DNA): TGTGCCAGCAGCCAAGACGGGACAGGGGAGGGAGGCTACACCTTC. Translation: CASSQDGTGEGGYTF.

The chain has TRBV5-4 and TRBJ2-2, with D perhaps matching TRBD2 (6 bases). This CDR3 has 16 residues. Looked up from germline, CDR1 is SGHNT and CDR2 is YYREEE (reference sequence). Trimming shortened V by 4 bases and J by 7 bases, and 20 bases separated the two germline ends. Here the CDR3 DNA reads TGTGCCAGCAGCCGGGAAGGGCCTAGCGCGGGCGGGGAGCTGTTTTTT. It translates to CASSREGPSAGGELFF.

The J gene is TRBJ2-2, the V gene TRBV30; D not certain. The CDR3 sequence is 14 residues long. Trimming left V 1 base short and J 8 bases short, with 14 bases between. The germline CDR1 and CDR2 sequences are GTSNPN and SVGIG (reference sequence). The DNA of the CDR3 is TGTGCCTGGAGTGACGTGGGCTTCACGGGGGAGCTGTTTTTT. Translating gives CAWSDVGFTGELFF.

The gene calls are TRBV7-3 and TRBJ2-7; 9 bases align to TRBD1. The J segment lost 6 bases and the V segment lost 6 bases, leaving 9 bases of the junction unmatched. This CDR3 is built from 14 residues. The germline CDR1 and CDR2 sequences are SGHTA and FQGTGA. CDR3 nucleotide sequence: TGTGCCAGCAGGCCTCCGGGACAGGGATCCGAGCAGTACTTC. This gives the protein CASRPPGQGSEQYF.

This clone appeared once. This chain links TRBV24-1 with TRBJ2-1; D unresolved. Germline V gives CDR1 KGHDR, CDR2 SFDVKD. The CDR3 sequence is 14 residues long. V gave up 7 bases and J gave up 13 bases, with 22 bases separating them. This CDR3 is CATSGSGSERQQFF. CDR3 nucleotides: TGTGCCACCAGCGGCAGTGGGTCAGAGAGACAACAGTTCTTC.

This chain joins TRBV15 and TRBJ2-7; 11 nucleotides agree with TRBD1. CDR1 and CDR2 (germline): LNHNV, YYDKDF (reference sequence). The CDR3 covers 16 residues. The trim removed 4 bases at V and 3 bases at J, leaving 8 bases unmatched. The CDR3 DNA sequence: TGTGCCACCAGCAACAATTTTGGGACAGGGGGCTACGAGCAGTACTTC. Amino acids: CATSNNFGTGGYEQYF. The full variable domain, with the rest looked up from reference TRBV15 and TRBJ2-7, is DAMVIQNPRYQVTQFGKPVTLSCSQTLNHNVMYWYQQKSSQAPKLLFHYYDKDFNNEADTPDNFQSRRPNTSFCFLDIRSPGLGDTAMYLCATSNNFGTGGYEQYFGPGTRLTVT.

The table lists this clone with a few counts. The gene calls are TRBV5-1 and TRBJ2-1; 7 bases line up with TRBD2. CDR1 is SGHRS, CDR2 YFSETQ, per germline. CDR3 length equals 13 residues. Unmatched junction bases numbered 3, after V lost 4 bases and J lost 5 bases. Here the CDR3 reads CASSPGGDNEQFF. In nucleotides, the CDR3 is TGCGCCAGCAGCCCGGGGGGAGACAATGAGCAGTTCTTC.

Only a few counts were recorded for this clone. The chain joins TRBV3-1 (or the pseudogene TRBV3-2) to TRBJ1-4; TRBD1 might be the D (6 bases). The CDR3 contains 14 residues. Per the germline V gene, CDR1 is LGHDT and CDR2 is YNNKEL (reference sequence). Trimming pared 5 bases from V and 10 bases from J, leaving 17 bases between. The CDR3 sequence is CASSSQGSSRKLFF. The CDR3, as DNA: TGTGCCAGCAGCTCCCAGGGGTCCTCTAGAAAACTGTTTTTT.

The chain recombines TRBV3-1 (or the pseudogene TRBV3-2) with TRBJ1-1; D is undetermined. CDR3 size: 13 residues. The germline gives CDR1 LGHDT, CDR2 YNNKEL (reference sequence). V lost 2 bases, J lost 5 bases, and 9 bases lay in between. CDR3 residues: CASSQILRTEAFF. In DNA form, the CDR3 reads TGTGCCAGCAGCCAAATTCTCAGGACTGAAGCTTTCTTT.

The genes are TRBV7-3 and TRBJ1-6; D not certain. This CDR3 has 14 amino acids. Germline CDR1 is SGHTA and CDR2 is FQGTGA. V shed 2 bases and J shed 5 bases, with 7 bases lying between them. CDR3 residues: CASSLWTHNSPLHF. CDR3 coding DNA: TGTGCCAGCAGCTTATGGACTCATAATTCACCCCTCCACTTT. Complete variable domain (other parts from reference TRBV7-3 and TRBJ1-6): GAGVSQTPSNKVTEKGKYVELRCDPISGHTALYWYRQSLGQGPEFLIYFQGTGAADDSGLPNDRFFAVRPEGSVSTLKIQRTERGDSAVYLCASSLWTHNSPLHFGNGTRLTVT.

The J gene is TRBJ2-3, the V gene TRBV11-3; no clear D. With 1 base removed from V and 0 bases from J, the gap between germline ends came to 14 bases. The CDR3 covers 17 residues. Germline V gene sequence: CDR1 SGHNT, CDR2 YENEEA. The CDR3 sequence is CASSLGELGTSTDTQYF. DNA of the CDR3: TGTGCCAGCAGCTTAGGCGAGCTGGGCACTAGCACAGATACGCAGTATTTT.

The genes are TRBV3-1 (or the pseudogene TRBV3-2) and TRBJ1-3; 9 bases map to TRBD1. V lost 4 bases to trimming and J lost 7 bases; unmatched junction nucleotides: 2. Germline V CDR1 and CDR2: LGHDT, YNNKEL (reference sequence). This CDR3 region has 13 residues. CDR3 region: CASSPGQGNTIYF. The CDR3 nucleotides read TGTGCCAGCAGCCCCGGACAGGGGAACACCATATATTTT.

This rearrangement joins TRBV5-1 to TRBJ2-5; 8 bases fit TRBD1. CDR3 length equals 14 residues. The V gene's germline CDR1 is SGHRS and CDR2 YFSETQ. J was trimmed by 5 bases and V by 3 bases; bases with no gene match: 6. Here the CDR3 DNA reads TGCGCCAGCAGCTCGCAGGGGGCTAGGGAGACCCAGTACTTC. This encodes CASSSQGARETQYF.